This T cell receptor beta chain was retrieved from a study of response to subunit inactivated influenza vaccine. From the RT-PCR reads, TCRdb called clonotypes with MiXCR, one entry per CDR3 protein. The sample includes approximately 700,000 distinct CDR3 sequences, roughly 14% of them seen just once. A word on this clonotype: What it recognizes is unknown.

Findings and caveats of the study: Each seasonal influenza vaccination recruits few new T cells, the authors suggested.

The length of the CDR3 is 16 residues. Germline CDR1 is SGHAT and CDR2 is FQNNGV. V trimming: 6 bases; J trimming: 2 bases; junction bases outside the gene matches: 6. V gene TRBV11-2 combines with J gene TRBJ2-2, with 10 bases fitting TRBD2. Material: PBMCs from blood, obtained 14 days before vaccination. The sequence was obtained from a man aged 45 to 65 who received an inactivated influenza vaccine. The CDR3 reads CASRQIAGGNTGELFF. The CDR3 DNA reads as TGTGCCAGCAGACAAATAGCGGGGGGCAACACCGGGGAGCTGTTTTTT.